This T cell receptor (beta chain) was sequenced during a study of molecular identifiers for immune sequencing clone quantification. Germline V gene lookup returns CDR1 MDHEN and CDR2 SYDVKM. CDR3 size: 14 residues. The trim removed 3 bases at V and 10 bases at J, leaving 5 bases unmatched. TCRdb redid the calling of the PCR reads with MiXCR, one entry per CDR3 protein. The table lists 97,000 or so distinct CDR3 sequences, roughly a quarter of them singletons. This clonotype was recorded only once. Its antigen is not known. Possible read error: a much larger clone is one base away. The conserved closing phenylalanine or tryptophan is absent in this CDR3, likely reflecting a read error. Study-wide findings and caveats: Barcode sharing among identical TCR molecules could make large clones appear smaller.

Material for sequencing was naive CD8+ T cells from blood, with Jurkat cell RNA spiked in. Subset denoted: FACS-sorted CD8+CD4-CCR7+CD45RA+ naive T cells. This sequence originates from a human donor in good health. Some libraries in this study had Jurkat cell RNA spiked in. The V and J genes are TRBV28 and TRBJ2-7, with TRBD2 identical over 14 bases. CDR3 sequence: CASSLRTSGRSQYY. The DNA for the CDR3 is TGTGCCAGCAGTTTGAGGACTAGCGGGAGGTCTCAGTACTAC.